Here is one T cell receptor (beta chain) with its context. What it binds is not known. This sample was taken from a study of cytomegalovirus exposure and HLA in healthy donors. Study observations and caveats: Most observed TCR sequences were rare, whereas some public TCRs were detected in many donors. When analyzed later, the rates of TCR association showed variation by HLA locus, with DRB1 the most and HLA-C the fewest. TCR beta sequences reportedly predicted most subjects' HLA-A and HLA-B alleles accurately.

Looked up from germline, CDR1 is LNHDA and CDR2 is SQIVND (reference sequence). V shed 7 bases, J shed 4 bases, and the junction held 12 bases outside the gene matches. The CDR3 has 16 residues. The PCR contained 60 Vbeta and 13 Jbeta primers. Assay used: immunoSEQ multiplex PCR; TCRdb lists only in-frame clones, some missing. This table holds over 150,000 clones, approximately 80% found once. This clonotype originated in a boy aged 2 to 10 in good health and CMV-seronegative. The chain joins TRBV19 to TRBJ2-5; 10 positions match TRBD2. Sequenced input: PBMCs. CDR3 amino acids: CASTSAVSSGGETQYF. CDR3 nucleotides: TGTGCCAGTACCTCCGCCGTTTCTAGCGGGGGAGAGACCCAGTACTTC.